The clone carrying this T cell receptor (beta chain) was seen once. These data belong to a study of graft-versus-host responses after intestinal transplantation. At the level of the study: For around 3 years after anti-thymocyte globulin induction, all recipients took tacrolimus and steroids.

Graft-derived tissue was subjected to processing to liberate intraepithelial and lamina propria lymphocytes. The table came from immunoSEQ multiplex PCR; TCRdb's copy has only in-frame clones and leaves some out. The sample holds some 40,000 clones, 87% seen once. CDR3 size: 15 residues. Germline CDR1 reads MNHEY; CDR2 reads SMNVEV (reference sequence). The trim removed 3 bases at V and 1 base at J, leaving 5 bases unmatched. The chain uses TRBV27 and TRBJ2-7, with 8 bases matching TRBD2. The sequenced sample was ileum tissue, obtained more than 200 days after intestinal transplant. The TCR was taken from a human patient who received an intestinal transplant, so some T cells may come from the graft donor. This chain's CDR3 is CASSFSGILSYEQYF. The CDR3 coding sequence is TGTGCCAGCAGTTTTAGCGGGATTCTGTCCTACGAGCAGTACTTC.